This is a list of T cell receptor beta chains from one sample in a study of cytomegalovirus exposure and HLA in healthy donors. Sequencing was performed with immunoSEQ multiplex PCR; in TCRdb, only in-frame clones are kept and a portion is missing. This sample yields about 170,000 clones, of which 75% are seen a single time; 2.5% to 3% belongs to the top ten. Sequencing was carried out using PBMCs. The origin of the receptors is a woman aged 50 to 60 in good health and CMV-seropositive. CDR3s include the opening cysteine and the closing phenylalanine or tryptophan.

CDR3 protein: CASALRGFDSPLHF
CDR3 length: 14
V gene: TRBV19

CDR3 protein: CASSGQGNFYGYTF
CDR3 length: 14
V gene: TRBV6-1

CDR3 protein: CASSSTGGSYEQYF
CDR3 length: 14
V gene: TRBV5-6

CDR3 protein: CASSQVSLGAERAFF
CDR3 length: 15
V gene: TRBV4-2

CDR3 protein: CASSTTGSGAEAFF
CDR3 length: 14
V gene: TRBV5-1

CDR3 protein: CASSDFGLAGGQREQFF
CDR3 length: 17
V gene: TRBV25-1

CDR3 protein: CASGSPRDRVASTDTQYF
CDR3 length: 18
V gene: TRBV12-5

CDR3 protein: CASSTLTAHTMNTEAFF
CDR3 length: 17
V gene: TRBV19

CDR3 protein: CAIRAGTQNTEAFF
CDR3 length: 14
V gene: TRBV10-3

CDR3 protein: CAISESTVSNQPQHF
CDR3 length: 15
V gene: TRBV10-3

CDR3 protein: CASIFGGLFYEQYF
CDR3 length: 14
V gene: TRBV6-1

CDR3 protein: CASSLTPPTGFGTDTQYF
CDR3 length: 18
V gene: TRBV5-4

CDR3 protein: CASSRDSGVDEQFF
CDR3 length: 14
V gene: TRBV5-1

CDR3 protein: CASSKERSGAIPQNTGELFF
CDR3 length: 20
V gene: TRBV21-1

CDR3 protein: CASSSSRTGGNTEAFF
CDR3 length: 16
V gene: TRBV7-2

CDR3 protein: CASSPPGNSYNSPLHF
CDR3 length: 16
V gene: TRBV4-1

CDR3 protein: CASSLVFSGLTGELFF
CDR3 length: 16
V gene: TRBV5-6

CDR3 protein: CASSRLAGGHTGELFF
CDR3 length: 16
V gene: TRBV4-2

CDR3 protein: CASSLESSSYNEQFF
CDR3 length: 15
V gene: TRBV5-1

CDR3 protein: CASSPIGDFRSLYGYTF
CDR3 length: 17
V gene: TRBV7-9

CDR3 protein: CASSLAGERTEQYF
CDR3 length: 14
V gene: TRBV5-1

CDR3 protein: CASSGGQGSDGYTF
CDR3 length: 14
V gene: TRBV6-1

CDR3 protein: CSADRTETQYF
CDR3 length: 11
V gene: TRBV29-1

CDR3 protein: CASSLTGGSYEQYF
CDR3 length: 14
V gene: TRBV7-9

CDR3 protein: CASSGQGEYGYTF
CDR3 length: 13
V gene: TRBV5-4

CDR3 protein: CASRETVTEAFF
CDR3 length: 12
V gene: TRBV19

CDR3 protein: CASSLDPGQDSYGYTF
CDR3 length: 16
V gene: TRBV7-9

CDR3 protein: CASSARQSSYNEQFF
CDR3 length: 15
V gene: TRBV9

CDR3 protein: CASSLGLAGGKDIQYF
CDR3 length: 16
V gene: TRBV5-1

CDR3 protein: CASSLRLREQGYTF
CDR3 length: 14
V gene: TRBV5-6

CDR3 protein: CASSRWGPSYNEQFF
CDR3 length: 15
V gene: TRBV5-6

CDR3 protein: CASSPPQGGGYTF
CDR3 length: 13
V gene: TRBV18

CDR3 protein: CASSGTGGGYTF
CDR3 length: 12
V gene: TRBV7-9

CDR3 protein: CASSYGGGAVTDTQYF
CDR3 length: 16
V gene: TRBV6-6

CDR3 protein: CASSLGAGTDTQYF
CDR3 length: 14
V gene: TRBV5-1

CDR3 protein: CSVERGMGGETQYF
CDR3 length: 14
V gene: TRBV29-1

CDR3 protein: CASGENWNTEAFF
CDR3 length: 13
V gene: TRBV28